The clone carrying this T cell receptor (beta chain) was found a few times. Its target is not known. The data belong to a study of response to subunit inactivated influenza vaccine. Study-wide results and caveats: Researchers suggested that each seasonal influenza vaccination recruits few new T cells.

TCRdb itself ran the RT-PCR reads through MiXCR, one entry per CDR3 protein. The sample includes about 520,000 distinct CDR3 sequences, 25% of them seen just once. The specimen comprised CD4+ T cells sorted from PBMCs, sampled 5 days after vaccination. This clonotype was obtained from a man in his fifties or sixties who received an inactivated influenza vaccine.

The CDR3 protein is CSVGVFGPGNTIYF. The CDR3 DNA follows: TGCAGCGTTGGCGTTTTCGGGCCTGGAAACACCATATATTTT. The chain links TRBV29-1 to TRBJ1-3; D is uncertain. The V gene lost 4 bases and the J gene lost 2 bases, with 12 bases spanning the gap. The CDR3 covers 14 residues. The germline V gene has CDR1 SQVTM and CDR2 ANQGSEA.